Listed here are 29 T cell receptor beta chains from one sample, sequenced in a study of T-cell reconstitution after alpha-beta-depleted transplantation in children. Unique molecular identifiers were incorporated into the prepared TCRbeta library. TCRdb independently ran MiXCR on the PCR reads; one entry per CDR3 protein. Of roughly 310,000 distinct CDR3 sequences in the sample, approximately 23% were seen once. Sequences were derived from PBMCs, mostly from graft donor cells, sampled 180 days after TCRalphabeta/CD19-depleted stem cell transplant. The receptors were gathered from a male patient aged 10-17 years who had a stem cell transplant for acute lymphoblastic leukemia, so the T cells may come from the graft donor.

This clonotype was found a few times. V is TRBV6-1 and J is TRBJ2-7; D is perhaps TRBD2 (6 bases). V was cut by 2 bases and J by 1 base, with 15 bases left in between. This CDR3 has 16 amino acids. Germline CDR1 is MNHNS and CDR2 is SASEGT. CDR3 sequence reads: CASSEMGGLQSYEQYF. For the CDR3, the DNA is TGTGCCAGCAGTGAAATGGGGGGATTGCAATCCTACGAGCAGTACTTC.

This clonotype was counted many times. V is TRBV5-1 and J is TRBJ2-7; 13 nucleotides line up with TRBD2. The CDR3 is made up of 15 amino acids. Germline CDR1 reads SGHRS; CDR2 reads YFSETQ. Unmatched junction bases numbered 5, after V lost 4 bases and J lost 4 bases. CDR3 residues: CASSRTSGSGYEQYF. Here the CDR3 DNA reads TGCGCCAGCAGCCGGACTAGCGGGAGCGGGTACGAGCAGTACTTC.

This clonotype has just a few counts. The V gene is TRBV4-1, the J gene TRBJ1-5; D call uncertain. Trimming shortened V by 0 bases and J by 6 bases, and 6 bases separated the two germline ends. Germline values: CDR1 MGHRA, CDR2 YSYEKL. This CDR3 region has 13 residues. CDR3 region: CASSQDWGQPQHF. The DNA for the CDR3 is TGCGCCAGCAGCCAAGATTGGGGTCAGCCCCAGCATTTT.

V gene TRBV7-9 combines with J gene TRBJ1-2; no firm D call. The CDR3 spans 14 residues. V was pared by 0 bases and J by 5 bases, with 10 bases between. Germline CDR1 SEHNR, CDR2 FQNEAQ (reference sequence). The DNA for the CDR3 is TGTGCCAGCAGCTTAGCGGGGAGCGGGTATGGCTACACCTTC. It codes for CASSLAGSGYGYTF.

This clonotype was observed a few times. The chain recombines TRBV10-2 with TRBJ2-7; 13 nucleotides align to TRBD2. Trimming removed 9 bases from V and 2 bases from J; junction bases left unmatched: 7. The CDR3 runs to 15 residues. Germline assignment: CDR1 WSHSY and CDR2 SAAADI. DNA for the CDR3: TGCGCCAGTGTGTCGGGGACTAGCGGGACCTACGAGCAGTACTTC. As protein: CASVSGTSGTYEQYF.

The CDR3 region has the DNA TGTGCCAGCAGGGGGACAGGGAGCGTCTCCTACGAGCAGTACTTC. Translation: CASRGTGSVSYEQYF. The genes are TRBV12-3 or TRBV12-4 and TRBJ2-7, with TRBD1 identical over 9 bases. Losses at the gene ends were 6 bases for V and 0 bases for J; bases not matched to a gene: 6. The CDR3 has 15 amino acids.

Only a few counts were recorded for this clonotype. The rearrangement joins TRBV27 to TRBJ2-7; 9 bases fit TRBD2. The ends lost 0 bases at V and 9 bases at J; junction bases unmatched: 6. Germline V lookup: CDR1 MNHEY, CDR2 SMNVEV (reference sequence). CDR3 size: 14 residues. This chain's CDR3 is CASSLSSSGIGQYF. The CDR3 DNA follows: TGTGCCAGCAGTTTATCCTCTAGCGGGATAGGGCAGTACTTC.

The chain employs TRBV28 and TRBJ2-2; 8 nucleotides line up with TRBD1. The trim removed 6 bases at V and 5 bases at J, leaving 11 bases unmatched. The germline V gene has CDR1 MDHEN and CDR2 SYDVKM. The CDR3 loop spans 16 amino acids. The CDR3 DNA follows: TGTGCCAGCAGACCCAGACAGGGGAAAGGGACCGGGGAGCTGTTTTTT. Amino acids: CASRPRQGKGTGELFF.

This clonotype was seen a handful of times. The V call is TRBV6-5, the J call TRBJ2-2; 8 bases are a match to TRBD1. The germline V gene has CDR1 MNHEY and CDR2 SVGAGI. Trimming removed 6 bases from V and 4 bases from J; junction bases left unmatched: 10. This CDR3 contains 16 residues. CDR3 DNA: TGTGCCAGCAGCTACGAGGACAGGGTTGGCACCGGGGAGCTGTTTTTT. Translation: CASSYEDRVGTGELFF.

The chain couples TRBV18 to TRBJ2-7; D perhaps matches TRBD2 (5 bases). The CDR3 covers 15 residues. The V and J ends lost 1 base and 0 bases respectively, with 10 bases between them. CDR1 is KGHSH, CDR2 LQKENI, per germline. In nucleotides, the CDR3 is TGTGCCAGCTCACCACGCGGGCATCTCTCCTACGAGCAGTACTTC. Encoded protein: CASSPRGHLSYEQYF.

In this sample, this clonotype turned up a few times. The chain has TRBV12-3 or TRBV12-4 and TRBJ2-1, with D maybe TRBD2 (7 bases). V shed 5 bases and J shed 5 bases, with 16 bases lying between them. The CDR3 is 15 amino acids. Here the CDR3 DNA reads TGTGCCAGCAGTGTAAATCGGGGGGCAAACAATGAGCAGTTCTTC. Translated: CASSVNRGANNEQFF.

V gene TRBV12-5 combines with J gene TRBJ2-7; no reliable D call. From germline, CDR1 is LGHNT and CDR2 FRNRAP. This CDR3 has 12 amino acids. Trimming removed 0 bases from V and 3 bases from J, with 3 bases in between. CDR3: CASGLVYYEQYF. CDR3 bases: TGTGCTAGTGGTTTGGTGTACTACGAGCAGTACTTC.

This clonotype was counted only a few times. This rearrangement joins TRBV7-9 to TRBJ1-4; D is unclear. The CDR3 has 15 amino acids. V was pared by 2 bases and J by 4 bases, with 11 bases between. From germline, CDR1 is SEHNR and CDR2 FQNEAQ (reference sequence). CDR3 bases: TGTGCCAGCAGCTTAATCTCCCCCTTTAATGAAAAACTGTTTTTT. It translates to CASSLISPFNEKLFF. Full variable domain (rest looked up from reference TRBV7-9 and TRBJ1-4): DTGVSQNPRHKITKRGQNVTFRCDPISEHNRLYWYRQTLGQGPEFLTYFQNEAQLEKSRLLSDRFSAERPKGSFSTLEIQRTEQGDSAMYLCASSLISPFNEKLFFGSGTQLSVL.

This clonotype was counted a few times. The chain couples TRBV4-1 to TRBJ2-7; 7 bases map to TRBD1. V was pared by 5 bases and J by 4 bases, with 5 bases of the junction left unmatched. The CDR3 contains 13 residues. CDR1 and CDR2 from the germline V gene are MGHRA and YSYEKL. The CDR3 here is CASSYDRVYEQYF. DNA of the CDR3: TGCGCCAGCAGCTACGACAGGGTTTACGAGCAGTACTTC.

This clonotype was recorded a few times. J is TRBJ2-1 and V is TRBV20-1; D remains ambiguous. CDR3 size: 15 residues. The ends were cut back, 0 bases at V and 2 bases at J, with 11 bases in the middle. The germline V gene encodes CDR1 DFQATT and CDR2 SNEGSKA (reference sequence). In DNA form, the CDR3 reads TGCAGTGCTAGAGATTTCAAGGTTCCCTACAATGAGCAGTTCTTC. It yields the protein CSARDFKVPYNEQFF.

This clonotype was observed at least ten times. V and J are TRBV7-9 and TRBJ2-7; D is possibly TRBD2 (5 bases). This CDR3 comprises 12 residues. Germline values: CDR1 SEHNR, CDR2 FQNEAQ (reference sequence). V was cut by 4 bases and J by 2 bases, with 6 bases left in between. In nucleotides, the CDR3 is TGTGCCAGCAGCTCGGGAACCTACGAGCAGTACTTC. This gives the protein CASSSGTYEQYF.

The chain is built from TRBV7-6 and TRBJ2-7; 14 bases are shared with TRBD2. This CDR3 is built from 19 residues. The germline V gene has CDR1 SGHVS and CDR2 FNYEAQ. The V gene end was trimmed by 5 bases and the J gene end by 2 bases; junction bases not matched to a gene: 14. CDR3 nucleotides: TGTGCCAGCAGCCCCTCGACCGGGACTAGCGGGAGAGGGACCTACGAGCAGTACTTC. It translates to CASSPSTGTSGRGTYEQYF. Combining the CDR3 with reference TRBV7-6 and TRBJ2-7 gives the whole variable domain GAGVSQSPRYKVTKRGQDVALRCDPISGHVSLYWYRQALGQGPEFLTYFNYEAQQDKSGLPNDRFSAERPEGSISTLTIQRTEQRDSAMYRCASSPSTGTSGRGTYEQYFGPGTRLTVT.

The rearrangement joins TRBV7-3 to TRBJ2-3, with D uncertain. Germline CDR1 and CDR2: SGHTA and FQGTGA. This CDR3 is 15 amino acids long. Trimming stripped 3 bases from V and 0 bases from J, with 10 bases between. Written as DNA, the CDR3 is TGTGCCAGCAGCTTTGGTAGCTCTAGCACAGATACGCAGTATTTT. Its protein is CASSFGSSSTDTQYF.

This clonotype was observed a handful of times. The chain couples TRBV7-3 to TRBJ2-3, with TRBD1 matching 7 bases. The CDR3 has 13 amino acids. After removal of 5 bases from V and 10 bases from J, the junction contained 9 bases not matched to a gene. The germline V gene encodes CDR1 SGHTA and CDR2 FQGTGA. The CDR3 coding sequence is TGTGCCAGCAGCCCCGGGACAGTCGGTGCGCAGTATTTT. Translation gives CASSPGTVGAQYF.

The chain's CDR3 is CASILVLNEQFF. CDR3 DNA sequence: TGTGCCAGCATCCTCGTTTTAAATGAGCAGTTCTTC. This chain links TRBV2 with TRBJ2-1; no clear D gene. The CDR3 extends over 12 amino acids. CDR1 is SNHLY and CDR2 is FYNNEI in the germline V gene. Deletions cut 7 bases from V and 7 bases from J, with 11 bases between.

CDR3 in DNA: TGTGCCAGCAGAAGAACTAGCGGGAGAGCAGATACGCAGTATTTT. Its protein product is CASRRTSGRADTQYF. The gene calls are TRBV28 and TRBJ2-3; 11 nucleotides agree with TRBD2. Trimming at V came to 6 bases and at J to 4 bases, leaving 6 bases not matched to a gene. The CDR3 length is 15 residues. The germline CDR1 and CDR2 sequences are MDHEN and SYDVKM.

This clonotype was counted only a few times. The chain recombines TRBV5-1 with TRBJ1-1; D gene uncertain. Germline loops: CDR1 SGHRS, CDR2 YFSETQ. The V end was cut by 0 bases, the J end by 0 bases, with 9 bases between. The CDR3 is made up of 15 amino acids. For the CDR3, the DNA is TGCGCCAGCAGCTTGGCTGGGGAGATGAACACTGAAGCTTTCTTT. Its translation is CASSLAGEMNTEAFF.

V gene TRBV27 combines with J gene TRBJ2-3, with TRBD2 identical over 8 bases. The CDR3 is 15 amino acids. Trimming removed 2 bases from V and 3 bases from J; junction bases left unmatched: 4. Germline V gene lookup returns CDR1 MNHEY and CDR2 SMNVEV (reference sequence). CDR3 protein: CASSLRRGETDTQYF. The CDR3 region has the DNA TGTGCCAGCAGTTTACGGCGGGGGGAGACAGATACGCAGTATTTT.

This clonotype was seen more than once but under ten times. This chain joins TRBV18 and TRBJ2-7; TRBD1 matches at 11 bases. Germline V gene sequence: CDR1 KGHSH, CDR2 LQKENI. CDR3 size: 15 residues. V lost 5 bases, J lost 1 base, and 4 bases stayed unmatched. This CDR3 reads CASSDRDRGSYEQYF. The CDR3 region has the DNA TGTGCCAGCTCAGACCGGGACAGGGGGTCCTACGAGCAGTACTTC.

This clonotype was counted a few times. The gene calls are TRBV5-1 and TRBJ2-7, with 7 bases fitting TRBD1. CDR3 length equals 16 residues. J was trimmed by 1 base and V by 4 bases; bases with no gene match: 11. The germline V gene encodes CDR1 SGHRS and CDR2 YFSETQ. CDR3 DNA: TGCGCCAGCAGCGACGTGGGACAGACACCTTCCTACGAGCAGTACTTC. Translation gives CASSDVGQTPSYEQYF.

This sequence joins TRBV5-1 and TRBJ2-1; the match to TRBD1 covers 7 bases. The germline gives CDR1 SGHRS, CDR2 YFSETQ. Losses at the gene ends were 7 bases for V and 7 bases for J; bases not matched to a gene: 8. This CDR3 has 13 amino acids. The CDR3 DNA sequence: TGCGCCAGCGGGCGACAGGGCGGAAATGAGCAGTTCTTC. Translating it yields CASGRQGGNEQFF.

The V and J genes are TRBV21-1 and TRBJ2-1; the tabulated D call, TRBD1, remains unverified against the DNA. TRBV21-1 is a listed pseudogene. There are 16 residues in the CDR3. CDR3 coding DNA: TGTGCCAGCAGCAAAAGACTTGGGACATGCTACAATGAGCAGTTCTTC. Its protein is CASSKRLGTCYNEQFF.

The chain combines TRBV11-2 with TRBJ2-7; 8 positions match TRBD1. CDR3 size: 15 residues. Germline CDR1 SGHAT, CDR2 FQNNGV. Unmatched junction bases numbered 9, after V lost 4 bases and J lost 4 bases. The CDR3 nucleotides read TGTGCCAGCAGCTATCTAACAGGGGGATGGTACGAGCAGTACTTC. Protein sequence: CASSYLTGGWYEQYF.

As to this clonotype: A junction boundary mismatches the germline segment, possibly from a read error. The CDR3: CASSLLTDTHYF. Written as DNA, the CDR3 is TGTGCCAGCAGCTTGTTAACAGATACGCATTATTTT. V is TRBV5-4 and J is TRBJ2-3; no definite D call. CDR3 size: 12 residues. Germline V gene data show CDR1 as SGHNT and CDR2 as YYREEE (reference sequence). Using reference TRBV5-4 and TRBJ2-3 for the parts outside the CDR3, the full variable domain is ETGVTQSPTHLIKTRGQQVTLRCSSQSGHNTVSWYQQALGQGPQFIFQYYREEENGRGNFPPRFSGLQFPNYSSELNVNALELDDSALYLCASSLLTDTHYFGPGTRLTVL.